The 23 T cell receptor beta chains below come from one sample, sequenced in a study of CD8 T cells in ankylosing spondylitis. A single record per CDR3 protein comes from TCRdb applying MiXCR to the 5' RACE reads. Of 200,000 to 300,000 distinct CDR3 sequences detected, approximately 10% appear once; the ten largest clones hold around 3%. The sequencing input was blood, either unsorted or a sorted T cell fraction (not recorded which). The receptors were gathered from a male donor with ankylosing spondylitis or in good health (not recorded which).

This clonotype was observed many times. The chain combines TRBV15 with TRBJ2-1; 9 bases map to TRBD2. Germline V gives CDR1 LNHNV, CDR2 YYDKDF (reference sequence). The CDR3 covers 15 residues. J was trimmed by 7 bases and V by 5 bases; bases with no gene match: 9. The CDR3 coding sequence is TGTGCCACCAGCCCTAGCGGGACGCTTCGGAATGAGCAGTTCTTC. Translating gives CATSPSGTLRNEQFF.

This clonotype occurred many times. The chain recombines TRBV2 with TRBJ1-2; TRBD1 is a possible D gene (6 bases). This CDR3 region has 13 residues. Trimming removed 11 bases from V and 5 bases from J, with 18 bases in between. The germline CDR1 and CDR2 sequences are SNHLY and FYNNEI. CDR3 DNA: TGTGCCTCCCAAGACGGGGGCGCGTATGGCTACACCTTC. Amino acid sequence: CASQDGGAYGYTF.

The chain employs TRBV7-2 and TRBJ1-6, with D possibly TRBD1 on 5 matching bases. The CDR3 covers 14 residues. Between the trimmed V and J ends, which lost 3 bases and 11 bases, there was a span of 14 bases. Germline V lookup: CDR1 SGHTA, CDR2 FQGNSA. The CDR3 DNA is TGTGCCAGCAGCTTCGGCCAGGGCGGTCCACCCCTCCACTTT. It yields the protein CASSFGQGGPPLHF.

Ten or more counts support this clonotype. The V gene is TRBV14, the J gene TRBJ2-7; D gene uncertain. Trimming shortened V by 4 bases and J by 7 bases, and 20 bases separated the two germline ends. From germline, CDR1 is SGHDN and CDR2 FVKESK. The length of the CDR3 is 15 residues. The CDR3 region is CASSRTSTGLREQYF. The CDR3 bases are TGTGCCAGCAGCCGGACCTCTACCGGGCTTCGGGAGCAGTACTTC.

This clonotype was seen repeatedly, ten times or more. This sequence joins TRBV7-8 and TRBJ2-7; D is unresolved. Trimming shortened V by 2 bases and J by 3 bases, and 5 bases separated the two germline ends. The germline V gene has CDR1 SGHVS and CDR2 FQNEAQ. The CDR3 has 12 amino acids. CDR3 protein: CASSLIDYEQYF. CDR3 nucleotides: TGTGCCAGCAGCTTAATAGACTACGAGCAGTACTTC.

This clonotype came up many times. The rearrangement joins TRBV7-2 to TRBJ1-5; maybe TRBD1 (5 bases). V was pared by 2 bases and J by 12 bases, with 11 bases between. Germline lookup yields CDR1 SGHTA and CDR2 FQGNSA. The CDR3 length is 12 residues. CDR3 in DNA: TGTGCCAGCAGCTTATACGGGACCATCCAGCATTTT. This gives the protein CASSLYGTIQHF.

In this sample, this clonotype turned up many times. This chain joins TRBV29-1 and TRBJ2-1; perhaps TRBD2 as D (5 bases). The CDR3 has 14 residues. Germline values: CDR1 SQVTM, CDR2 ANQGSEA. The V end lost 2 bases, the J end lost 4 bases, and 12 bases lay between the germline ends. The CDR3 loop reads CSVERRSTYNEQFF. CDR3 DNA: TGCAGCGTTGAACGGAGGTCAACATACAATGAGCAGTTCTTC.

The CDR3 DNA reads as TGCAGTGCTAGTGATGGGGGACTAGCGTCAGATACGCAGTATTTT. Its translation: CSASDGGLASDTQYF. The rearrangement joins TRBV20-1 to TRBJ2-3, with 10 bases fitting TRBD2. Germline-derived CDR1 and CDR2 are DFQATT and SNEGSKA (reference sequence). There are 15 residues in the CDR3. The J segment lost 4 bases and the V segment lost 3 bases, leaving 7 bases of the junction unmatched.

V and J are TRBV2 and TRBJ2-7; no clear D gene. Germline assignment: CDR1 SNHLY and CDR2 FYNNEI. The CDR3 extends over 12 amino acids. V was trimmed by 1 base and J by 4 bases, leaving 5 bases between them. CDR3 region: CASSEGRYEQYF. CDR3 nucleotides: TGTGCCAGCAGTGAAGGTCGGTACGAGCAGTACTTC.

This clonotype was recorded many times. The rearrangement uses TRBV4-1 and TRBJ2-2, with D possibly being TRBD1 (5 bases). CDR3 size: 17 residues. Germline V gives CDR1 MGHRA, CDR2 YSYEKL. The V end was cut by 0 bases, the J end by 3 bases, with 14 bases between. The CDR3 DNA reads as TGCGCCAGCAGCCAAGAGTGGGCAGGGTATTACACCGGGGAGCTGTTTTTT. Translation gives CASSQEWAGYYTGELFF.

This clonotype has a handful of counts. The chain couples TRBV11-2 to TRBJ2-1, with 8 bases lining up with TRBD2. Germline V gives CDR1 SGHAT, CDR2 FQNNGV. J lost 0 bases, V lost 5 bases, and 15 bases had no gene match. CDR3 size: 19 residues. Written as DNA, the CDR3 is TGTGCCAGCAGCCCGCTTCCGGGAGGGTACGATAGCTCCTACAATGAGCAGTTCTTC. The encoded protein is CASSPLPGGYDSSYNEQFF.

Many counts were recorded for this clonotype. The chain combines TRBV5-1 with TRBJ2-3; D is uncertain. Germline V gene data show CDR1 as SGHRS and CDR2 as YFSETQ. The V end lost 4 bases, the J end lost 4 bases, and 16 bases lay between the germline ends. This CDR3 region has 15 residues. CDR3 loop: CASSRTTIEPDTQYF. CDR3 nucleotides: TGCGCCAGCAGCCGGACCACTATAGAGCCAGATACGCAGTATTTT.

CDR3 loop: CAISSDQDAQYF. The CDR3 DNA sequence: TGTGCCATCAGTTCAGACCAGGATGCGCAGTATTTT. This chain joins TRBV10-3 and TRBJ2-3, with D hard to call. The germline CDR1 and CDR2 sequences are ENHRY and SYGVKD. The CDR3 sequence is 12 residues long. Trimming pared 5 bases from V and 10 bases from J, leaving 13 bases between.

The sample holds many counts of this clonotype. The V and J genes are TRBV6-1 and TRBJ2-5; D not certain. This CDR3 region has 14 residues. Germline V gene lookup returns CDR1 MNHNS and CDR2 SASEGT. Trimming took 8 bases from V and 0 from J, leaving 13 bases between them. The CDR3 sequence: CASSWGRYQETQYF. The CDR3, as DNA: TGTGCCAGCTCATGGGGAAGGTACCAAGAGACCCAGTACTTC.

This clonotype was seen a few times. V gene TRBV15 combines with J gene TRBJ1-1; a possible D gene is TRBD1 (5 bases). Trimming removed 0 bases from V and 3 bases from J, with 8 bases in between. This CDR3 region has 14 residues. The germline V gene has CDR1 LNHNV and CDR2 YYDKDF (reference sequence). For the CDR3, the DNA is TGTGCCACCAGCAGAGATAGGGACGACACTGAAGCTTTCTTT. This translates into CATSRDRDDTEAFF.

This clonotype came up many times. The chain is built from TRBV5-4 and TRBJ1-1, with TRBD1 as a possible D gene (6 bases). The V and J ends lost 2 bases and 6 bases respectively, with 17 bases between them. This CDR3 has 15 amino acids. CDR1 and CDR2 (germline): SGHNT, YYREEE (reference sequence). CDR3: CASSLAPLGAAEAFF. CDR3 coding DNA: TGTGCCAGCAGCTTAGCCCCTTTGGGGGCCGCTGAAGCTTTCTTT.

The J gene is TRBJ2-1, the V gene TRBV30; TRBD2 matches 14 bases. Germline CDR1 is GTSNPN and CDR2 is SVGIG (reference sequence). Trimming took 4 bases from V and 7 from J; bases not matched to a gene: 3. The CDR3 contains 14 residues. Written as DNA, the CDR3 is TGTGCCTGGATGGGACTAGCGGGGGTAAATGAGCAGTTCTTC. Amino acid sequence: CAWMGLAGVNEQFF.

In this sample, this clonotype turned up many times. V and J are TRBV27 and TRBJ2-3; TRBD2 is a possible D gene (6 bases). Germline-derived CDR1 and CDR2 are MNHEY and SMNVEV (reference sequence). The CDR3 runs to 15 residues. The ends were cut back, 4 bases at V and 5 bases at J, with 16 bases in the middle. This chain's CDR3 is CASSYGGNHRDTQYF. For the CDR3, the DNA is TGTGCCAGCAGTTATGGGGGGAACCACAGAGATACGCAGTATTTT.

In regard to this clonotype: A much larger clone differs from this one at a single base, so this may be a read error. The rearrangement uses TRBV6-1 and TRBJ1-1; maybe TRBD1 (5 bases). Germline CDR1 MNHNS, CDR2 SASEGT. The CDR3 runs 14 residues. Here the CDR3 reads CVGTEGPSDTEAFF. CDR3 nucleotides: TGTGTCGGCACGGAGGGACCGTCGGACACTGAAGCTTTCTTT.

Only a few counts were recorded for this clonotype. The CDR3 is CASSLQAPGTEAFF. DNA of the CDR3: TGTGCCAGCTCATTACAGGCCCCTGGCACTGAAGCTTTCTTT. The chain employs TRBV18 and TRBJ1-1; tentatively, D is TRBD1 (5 bases). V lost 5 bases and J 4 bases, leaving 14 bases between the germline ends. The CDR3 consists of 14 residues. CDR1 is KGHSH and CDR2 is LQKENI in the germline V gene.

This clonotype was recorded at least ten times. Written as DNA, the CDR3 is TGTGCCATCAGTGAGTCTCAGGGGACCCCCTATGGCTACACCTTC. It codes for CAISESQGTPYGYTF. The J gene is TRBJ1-2, the V gene TRBV10-3; the D gene is possibly TRBD1 (6 bases). The V end lost 0 bases, the J end lost 4 bases, and 12 bases lay between the germline ends. The CDR3 is made up of 15 amino acids. The germline CDR1 and CDR2 sequences are ENHRY and SYGVKD.

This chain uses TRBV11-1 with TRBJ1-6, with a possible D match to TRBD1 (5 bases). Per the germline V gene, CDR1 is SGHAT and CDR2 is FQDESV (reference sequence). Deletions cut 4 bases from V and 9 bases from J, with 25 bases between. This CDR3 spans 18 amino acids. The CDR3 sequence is CASSSLTGTRTYFSPLHF. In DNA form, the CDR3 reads TGTGCCAGCAGCTCTTTAACCGGGACCCGGACGTACTTTTCACCCCTCCACTTT.

Here the CDR3 reads CSVERGAYGYTF. CDR3 DNA sequence: TGCAGCGTTGAACGCGGGGCCTATGGCTACACCTTC. The V and J genes are TRBV29-1 and TRBJ1-2; perhaps TRBD1 as D (5 bases). This CDR3 comprises 12 residues. The V gene lost 2 bases and the J gene lost 4 bases, with 8 bases spanning the gap. Germline V lookup: CDR1 SQVTM, CDR2 ANQGSEA. The entire variable domain, with the rest obtained from reference TRBV29-1 and TRBJ1-2, is as follows: SAVISQKPSRDICQRGTSLTIQCQVDSQVTMMFWYRQQPGQSLTLIATANQGSEATYESGFVIDKFPISRPNLTFSTLTVSNMSPEDSSIYLCSVERGAYGYTFGSGTRLTVV.